The next 31 T cell receptor beta chains were all read from a single sample in a study of blood T cell repertoires in COVID-19. The protocol was immunoSEQ multiplex PCR, while the TCRdb copy is restricted to in-frame clones and leaves out a portion. The repertoire consists of approximately 160,000 clones, with roughly 87% occurring once and the leading ten covering around 6.5%. Sequencing used PBMCs or T cells enriched from blood (not recorded which). The receptor set was obtained from a woman between 45 and 65 years old who had recovered from COVID-19.

The genes are TRBV4-1 and TRBJ2-2; 7 nucleotides agree with TRBD2. CDR1 is MGHRA and CDR2 is YSYEKL in the germline V gene. The CDR3 extends over 16 amino acids. V trimming: 5 bases; J trimming: 4 bases; junction bases outside the gene matches: 10. CDR3 in amino acids: CASSASTSVGTGELFF. DNA of the CDR3: TGCGCCAGCAGCGCCTCTACTAGCGTTGGCACCGGGGAGCTGTTTTTT.

J is TRBJ1-3 and V is TRBV18, with 8 bases matching TRBD1. The CDR3 has 14 residues. Trimming took 5 bases from V and 4 from J; bases not matched to a gene: 4. CDR1 KGHSH and CDR2 LQKENI come from the germline V gene. The CDR3 DNA reads as TGTGCCAGCTCATCACAGGGGGTCGGAAACACCATATATTTT. It codes for CASSSQGVGNTIYF. Full variable domain (rest looked up from reference TRBV18 and TRBJ1-3): NAGVMQNPRHLVRRRGQEARLRCSPMKGHSHVYWYRQLPEEGLKFMVYLQKENIIDESGMPKERFSAEFPKEGPSILRIQQVVRGDSAAYFCASSSQGVGNTIYFGEGSWLTVV.

Details on this clone: Other DNA sequences in the same sample also yield this CDR3. The J gene is TRBJ1-5, the V gene TRBV28; a possible D gene is TRBD1 (5 bases). V was pared by 5 bases and J by 4 bases, with 9 bases between. There are 13 residues in the CDR3. Germline V gives CDR1 MDHEN, CDR2 SYDVKM. The CDR3 DNA sequence: TGTGCCAGCAGTCGTGACAGTAATCAGCCCCAGCATTTT. Translation gives CASSRDSNQPQHF.

The chain couples TRBV5-6 to TRBJ2-1, with TRBD2 identical over 13 bases. CDR1 SGHDT and CDR2 YYEEEE come from the germline V gene. J gave up 8 bases and V 1 base, and 12 bases lay outside the gene matches. The CDR3 totals 18 residues. CDR3 loop: CASSLRTSGSGFRDEQFF. CDR3 coding DNA: TGTGCCAGCAGCTTGCGGACTAGCGGGAGTGGGTTTCGGGATGAGCAGTTCTTC.

For the CDR3, the DNA is TGTGCCAGCAGTTTACAGACTAGCAGCTACTACAATGAGCAGTTCTTC. It yields the protein CASSLQTSSYYNEQFF. The genes are TRBV28 and TRBJ2-1; TRBD2 agrees at 7 bases. Germline CDR1 MDHEN, CDR2 SYDVKM. Germline trimming cut 2 bases from V and 3 bases from J; bases unmatched to any gene: 7. The CDR3 loop spans 16 amino acids.

The table lists this clone with a count of one. The chain joins TRBV6-4 to TRBJ1-5; D gene uncertain. The germline gives CDR1 MRHNA, CDR2 SNTAGT. The V end lost 4 bases, the J end lost 1 base, and 5 bases lay between the germline ends. This CDR3 contains 13 residues. The CDR3 spells CASSAGSNQPQHF. The CDR3 DNA follows: TGTGCCAGCAGTGCAGGCAGCAATCAGCCCCAGCATTTT.

The chain recombines TRBV18 with TRBJ2-1, with D perhaps matching TRBD1 (6 bases). The germline CDR1 and CDR2 sequences are KGHSH and LQKENI. Trimming shortened V by 5 bases and J by 6 bases, and 11 bases separated the two germline ends. The CDR3 length is 13 residues. As DNA, the CDR3 is TGTGCCAGCTCATCCGGACAGCTCAATGAGCAGTTCTTC. Encoded protein: CASSSGQLNEQFF.

The gene calls are TRBV7-9 and TRBJ2-5, with 8 bases aligning to TRBD2. Trimming removed 2 bases from V and 3 bases from J; junction bases left unmatched: 2. The germline V gene encodes CDR1 SEHNR and CDR2 FQNEAQ (reference sequence). The CDR3 totals 14 residues. The CDR3 region is CASSLSTSEETQYF. DNA of the CDR3: TGTGCCAGCAGCTTATCGACTAGCGAAGAGACCCAGTACTTC.

The J gene is TRBJ1-1, the V gene TRBV2, with 8 bases that match TRBD1. The CDR3 sequence is 13 residues long. Germline lookup yields CDR1 SNHLY and CDR2 FYNNEI. V trimming: 7 bases; J trimming: 11 bases; junction bases outside the gene matches: 12. In nucleotides, the CDR3 is TGTGCCAGCACCCCCCAGGGGGCCGGGACGGCTTTCTTT. It encodes CASTPQGAGTAFF. Full variable domain (outside the CDR3, taken from reference TRBV2 and TRBJ1-1): EPEVTQTPSHQVTQMGQEVILRCVPISNHLYFYWYRQILGQKVEFLVSFYNNEISEKSEIFDDQFSVERPDGSNFTLKIRSTKLEDSAMYFCASTPQGAGTAFFGQGTRLTVV.

This clone appeared once. CDR3 residues: CASSPERDTQYF. CDR3 in DNA: TGTGCCAGCAGTCCAGAGCGAGATACGCAGTATTTT. The chain has TRBV12-3 or TRBV12-4 and TRBJ2-3; D ambiguous. The CDR3 has 12 amino acids. Trimming shortened V by 5 bases and J by 5 bases, and 8 bases separated the two germline ends.

V gene TRBV18 combines with J gene TRBJ2-7, with a tentative D call TRBD1 (6 bases). The germline V and J ends were trimmed by 4 bases and 2 bases, with 9 bases remaining between them. This CDR3 spans 13 amino acids. The germline gives CDR1 KGHSH, CDR2 LQKENI. The CDR3 is CASSQGETYEQYF. DNA of the CDR3: TGTGCCAGCTCACAGGGGGAGACCTACGAGCAGTACTTC. Supplemented by reference TRBV18 and TRBJ2-7, the full variable domain reads NAGVMQNPRHLVRRRGQEARLRCSPMKGHSHVYWYRQLPEEGLKFMVYLQKENIIDESGMPKERFSAEFPKEGPSILRIQQVVRGDSAAYFCASSQGETYEQYFGPGTRLTVT.

The chain combines TRBV11-2 with TRBJ1-4, with D possibly being TRBD1 (6 bases). V dropped 5 bases and J dropped 8 bases, with 18 bases sitting between them. Germline V gives CDR1 SGHAT, CDR2 FQNNGV. This CDR3 has 15 residues. The CDR3 DNA is TGTGCCAGCAGCCCGGGGTCAGGGGTAGGAGAAAAACTGTTTTTT. Amino acids: CASSPGSGVGEKLFF.

The CDR3 spells CASSPRQLPSGNTIYF. In nucleotides, the CDR3 is TGTGCCAGCAGCCCGCGACAGCTACCCTCTGGAAACACCATATATTTT. V and J are TRBV7-9 and TRBJ1-3, with D perhaps matching TRBD1 (5 bases). The germline CDR1 and CDR2 sequences are SEHNR and FQNEAQ (reference sequence). The CDR3 contains 16 residues. With 5 bases removed from V and 0 bases from J, the gap between germline ends came to 14 bases.

The chain employs TRBV6-5 and TRBJ1-5, with D hard to call. The length of the CDR3 is 13 residues. Germline V gene data show CDR1 as MNHEY and CDR2 as SVGAGI. V lost 8 bases to trimming and J lost 4 bases, with 12 bases between them. CDR3 sequence (DNA): TGTGCCAGCCGCAGGCGGGAAAATCAGCCCCAGCATTTT. Translation: CASRRRENQPQHF.

This clone has a single count. The rearrangement joins TRBV3-1 (or the pseudogene TRBV3-2) to TRBJ2-2, with 12 bases matching TRBD1. V gave up 4 bases and J gave up 3 bases; unmatched junction bases: 27. This CDR3 is 24 amino acids long. The V gene's germline CDR1 is LGHDT and CDR2 YNNKEL (reference sequence). The CDR3 DNA reads TGTGCCAGCAGCCTACCGCCGGGACAGGGGGCAGGGCCTAGCGGGAGCGGTGACACCGGGGAGCTGTTTTTT. This codes for CASSLPPGQGAGPSGSGDTGELFF.

The chain uses TRBV4-1 and TRBJ2-1, with D unclear. The CDR3 is 13 residues long. Germline V gene sequence: CDR1 MGHRA, CDR2 YSYEKL. V was shortened by 1 base and J by 9 bases, with 10 bases between the two germline ends. CDR3 protein: CASSQVTVAEQFF. In nucleotides, the CDR3 is TGCGCCAGCAGCCAAGTCACTGTAGCTGAGCAGTTCTTC.

V and J are TRBV30 and TRBJ1-1; D remains unclear. The ends were cut back, 0 bases at V and 4 bases at J, with 9 bases in the middle. CDR1 and CDR2 (germline): GTSNPN, SVGIG (reference sequence). The CDR3 is 13 residues long. CDR3 amino acids: CAWSVMAVTEAFF. CDR3 sequence (DNA): TGTGCCTGGAGTGTAATGGCGGTCACTGAAGCTTTCTTT.

This clone was seen just once. The chain uses TRBV7-2 and TRBJ2-1; D perhaps matches TRBD2 (6 bases). There are 16 residues in the CDR3. Germline V gene lookup returns CDR1 SGHTA and CDR2 FQGNSA. Trimming cost V 6 bases and J 4 bases, with 19 bases left between them. DNA for the CDR3: TGTGCCAGCAGTTCGATGGGGACTTCCTTGTACAATGAGCAGTTCTTC. This translates into CASSSMGTSLYNEQFF.

V usage is TRBV3-1 (or the pseudogene TRBV3-2) and J usage is TRBJ1-2; D gene unclear. Germline loops: CDR1 LGHDT, CDR2 YNNKEL (reference sequence). This CDR3 comprises 12 residues. V lost 0 bases and J lost 4, with 3 bases in between. CDR3 nucleotides: TGTGCCAGCAGCCAAGACAGCTATGGCTACACCTTC. It codes for CASSQDSYGYTF.

The chain has TRBV4-3 and TRBJ2-3; D is possibly TRBD2 (7 bases). This CDR3 has 17 residues. CDR1 and CDR2 (germline): LGHNA, YSLEER. Between the trimmed V and J ends, which lost 0 bases and 6 bases, there was a span of 19 bases. As DNA, the CDR3 is TGCGCCAGCAGCCAAGAAAGGGGGAGGGGGAAATGGGATACGCAGTATTTT. Translated, it gives CASSQERGRGKWDTQYF.

The CDR3: CASSLLEGADSPLHF. The CDR3 coding sequence is TGTGCCAGCAGCTTACTTGAGGGGGCGGACTCACCCCTCCACTTT. V gene TRBV7-9 combines with J gene TRBJ1-6; 7 bases line up with TRBD1. V lost 2 bases to trimming and J lost 10 bases; unmatched junction nucleotides: 8. Looked up from germline, CDR1 is SEHNR and CDR2 is FQNEAQ (reference sequence). The CDR3 totals 15 residues.

The chain recombines TRBV14 with TRBJ2-7; D is undetermined. V was clipped by 1 base and J by 6 bases, with 4 bases between them. The CDR3 consists of 11 residues. The germline gives CDR1 SGHDN, CDR2 FVKESK. The CDR3 DNA is TGTGCCAGCAGCCAAGTCGGCGAGCAGTACTTC. It yields the protein CASSQVGEQYF.

The table lists this clone with many counts. This CDR3 is also generated by other DNA sequences in the sample. The V gene is TRBV6-1, the J gene TRBJ2-2, with TRBD2 as a possible D gene (6 bases). The V end was cut by 1 base, the J end by 1 base, with 7 bases between. The length of the CDR3 is 15 residues. CDR1 MNHNS and CDR2 SASEGT come from the germline V gene. As DNA, the CDR3 is TGTGCCAGCAGTGAAGAGGAGGGGAACACCGGGGAGCTGTTTTTT. Its translation: CASSEEEGNTGELFF.

The chain has TRBV7-6 and TRBJ2-2; the match to TRBD2 covers 10 bases. The ends lost 6 bases at V and 7 bases at J; junction bases unmatched: 11. The CDR3 length is 16 residues. Germline loops: CDR1 SGHVS, CDR2 FNYEAQ. CDR3 protein: CASRSSGGEIGGELFF. The CDR3 coding sequence is TGTGCCAGCAGATCTAGCGGGGGAGAAATTGGCGGGGAGCTGTTTTTT.

This clone was counted only a few times. The chain recombines TRBV10-3 with TRBJ1-2; 9 nucleotides match TRBD1. Germline V gives CDR1 ENHRY, CDR2 SYGVKD. J was trimmed by 4 bases and V by 8 bases; bases with no gene match: 5. The CDR3 is made up of 13 amino acids. The CDR3 spells CAIEPGQGYGYTF. In nucleotides, the CDR3 is TGTGCCATCGAGCCGGGACAGGGCTATGGCTACACCTTC.

V gene TRBV28 combines with J gene TRBJ2-7, with D possibly TRBD1 on 6 matching bases. Per the germline V gene, CDR1 is MDHEN and CDR2 is SYDVKM. The ends were cut back, 2 bases at V and 0 bases at J, with 17 bases in the middle. The CDR3 loop spans 17 amino acids. CDR3 amino acids: CASSLPPRDTSSYEQYF. The CDR3 DNA reads as TGTGCCAGCAGTTTACCCCCCCGGGACACCTCCTCCTACGAGCAGTACTTC.

The chain is built from TRBV28 and TRBJ1-5, with TRBD1 identical over 7 bases. Germline V gene data show CDR1 as MDHEN and CDR2 as SYDVKM. The CDR3 is made up of 18 amino acids. V shed 4 bases, J shed 2 bases, and the junction held 14 bases outside the gene matches. The CDR3 DNA reads TGTGCCAGCAGTTCGGTTATCGGAGGGGGCGAAGGCAATCAGCCCCAGCATTTT. Its protein is CASSSVIGGGEGNQPQHF.

This clone was detected only a few times. V usage is TRBV3-1 (or the pseudogene TRBV3-2) and J usage is TRBJ1-6; TRBD1 matches 7 bases. Germline trimming cut 4 bases from V and 6 bases from J; bases unmatched to any gene: 3. This CDR3 is built from 14 residues. Germline CDR1 reads LGHDT; CDR2 reads YNNKEL (reference sequence). In DNA, the CDR3 is TGTGCCAGCAGCCTGGGACAGCCTAATTCACCCCTCCACTTT. This codes for CASSLGQPNSPLHF.

The chain uses TRBV19 and TRBJ2-3; 10 nucleotides line up with TRBD2. The CDR3 extends over 16 amino acids. Losses at the gene ends were 5 bases for V and 2 bases for J; bases not matched to a gene: 7. CDR1 LNHDA and CDR2 SQIVND come from the germline V gene (reference sequence). The CDR3 DNA sequence: TGTGCCAGTAGTCAACCTAGCGGGAGAGTCACAGATACGCAGTATTTT. Translating it yields CASSQPSGRVTDTQYF.

The J gene is TRBJ1-2, the V gene TRBV11-2; 10 nucleotides agree with TRBD1. This CDR3 is 13 amino acids long. Germline CDR1 reads SGHAT; CDR2 reads FQNNGV. The V gene end was trimmed by 3 bases and the J gene end by 8 bases; junction bases not matched to a gene: 3. The CDR3 DNA is TGTGCCAGCAGCTTGGGGACAGGGGTAGGCTACACCTTC. This codes for CASSLGTGVGYTF. Full variable domain (rest looked up from reference TRBV11-2 and TRBJ1-2): EAGVAQSPRYKIIEKRQSVAFWCNPISGHATLYWYQQILGQGPKLLIQFQNNGVVDDSQLPKDRFSAERLKGVDSTLKIQPAKLEDSAVYLCASSLGTGVGYTFGSGTRLTVV.

This chain links TRBV28 with TRBJ2-1, with TRBD1 matching over 9 bases. CDR1 is MDHEN, CDR2 SYDVKM, per germline. V lost 6 bases to trimming and J lost 3 bases; unmatched junction nucleotides: 6. The CDR3 runs 15 residues. Here the CDR3 DNA reads TGTGCCAGCAGCCGAAGGACAGGGGTCTACAATGAGCAGTTCTTC. Protein sequence: CASSRRTGVYNEQFF.